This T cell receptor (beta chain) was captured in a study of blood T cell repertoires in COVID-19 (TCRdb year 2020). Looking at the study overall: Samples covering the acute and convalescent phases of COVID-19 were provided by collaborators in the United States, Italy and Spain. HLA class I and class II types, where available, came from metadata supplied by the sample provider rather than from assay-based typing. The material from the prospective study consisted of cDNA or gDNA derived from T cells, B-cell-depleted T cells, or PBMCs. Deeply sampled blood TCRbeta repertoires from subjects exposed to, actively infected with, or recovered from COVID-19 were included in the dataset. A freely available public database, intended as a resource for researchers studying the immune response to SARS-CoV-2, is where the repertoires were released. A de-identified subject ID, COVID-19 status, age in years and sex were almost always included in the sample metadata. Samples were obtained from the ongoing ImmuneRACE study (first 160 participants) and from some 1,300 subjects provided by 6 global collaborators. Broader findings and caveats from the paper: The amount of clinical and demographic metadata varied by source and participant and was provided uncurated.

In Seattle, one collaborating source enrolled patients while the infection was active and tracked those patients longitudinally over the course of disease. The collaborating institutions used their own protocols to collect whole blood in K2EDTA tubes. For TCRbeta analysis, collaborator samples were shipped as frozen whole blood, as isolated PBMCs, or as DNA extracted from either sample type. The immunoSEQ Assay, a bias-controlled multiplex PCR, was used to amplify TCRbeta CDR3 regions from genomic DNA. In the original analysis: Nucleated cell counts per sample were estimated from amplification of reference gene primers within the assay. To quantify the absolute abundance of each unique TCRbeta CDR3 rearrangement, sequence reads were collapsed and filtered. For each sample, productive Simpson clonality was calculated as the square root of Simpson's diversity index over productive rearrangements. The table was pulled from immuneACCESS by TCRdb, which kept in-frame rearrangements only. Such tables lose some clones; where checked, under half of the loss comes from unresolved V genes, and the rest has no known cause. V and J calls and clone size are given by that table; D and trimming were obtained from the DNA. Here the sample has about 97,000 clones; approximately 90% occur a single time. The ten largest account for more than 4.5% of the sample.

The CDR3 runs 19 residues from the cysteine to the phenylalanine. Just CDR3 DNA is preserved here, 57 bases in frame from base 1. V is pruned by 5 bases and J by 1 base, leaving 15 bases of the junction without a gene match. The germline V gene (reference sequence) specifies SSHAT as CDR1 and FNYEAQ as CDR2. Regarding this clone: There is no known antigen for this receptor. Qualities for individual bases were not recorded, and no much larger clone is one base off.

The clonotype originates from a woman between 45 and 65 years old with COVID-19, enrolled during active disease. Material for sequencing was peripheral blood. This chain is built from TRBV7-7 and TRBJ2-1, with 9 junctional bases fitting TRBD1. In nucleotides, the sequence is TGTGCCAGCAGCCCCCGCTGGACAGGGGAGATCAGTTCCTACAATGAGCAGTTCTTC. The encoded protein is CASSPRWTGEISSYNEQFF.